This TCR beta chain was captured in a study of T-cell reconstitution after alpha-beta-depleted transplantation in children. Preparation of the TCRbeta library involved a method that used unique molecular identifiers. Each CDR3 protein is one row after TCRdb ran MiXCR on the PCR reads. Of approximately 200,000 distinct CDR3 sequences in the sample, 13% to 15% were seen once. Deletions cut 1 base from V and 0 bases from J, with 10 bases between. This CDR3 is built from 15 residues. The germline gives CDR1 SGHDT, CDR2 YYEEEE. This clonotype has at least ten counts. The chain carries TRBV5-6 and TRBJ1-1; D is unclear. The sequences come from PBMCs from the stem cell graft donor, collected from the stem cell graft. The TCR sequence derives from a human donor who donated a stem cell graft to a child with acute lymphoblastic leukemia. For the CDR3, the DNA is TGTGCCAGCAGCTTGAGACCTCACATGAACACTGAAGCTTTCTTT. Amino acids: CASSLRPHMNTEAFF. The complete variable domain, with remaining parts taken from reference TRBV5-6 and TRBJ1-1, reads DAGVTQSPTHLIKTRGQQVTLRCSPKSGHDTVSWYQQALGQGPQFIFQYYEEEERQRGNFPDRFSGHQFPNYSSELNVNALLLGDSALYLCASSLRPHMNTEAFFGQGTRLTVV.